The 21 T cell receptor beta chains below come from one sample, sequenced in a study of cytomegalovirus exposure and HLA in healthy donors (dated by TCRdb to between 2016 and 2019). Libraries were prepared through the immunoSEQ multiplex PCR assay. For the multiplex PCR, a mixture combining 60 forward primers for TCR Vbeta segments and 13 reverse primers for TCR Jbeta segments was used. TCRdb re-hosts the immuneACCESS table, in-frame sequences only. Its copies lack some clones; in the studies checked, an unresolved V gene accounts for under half of them, and the cause for the rest is not known. The sample includes a few hundred thousand clones, with 75% to 80% observed a single time. The ten biggest clones cover roughly 2% of the sample. Sequenced: PBMCs. The receptors were sampled from a man in his late teens or twenties in good health and CMV-seronegative.

This chain connects TRBV10-3 to TRBJ1-3, with 10 bases aligning to TRBD1. After removal of 4 bases from V and 1 base from J, the junction contained 16 bases not matched to a gene. CDR1 ENHRY and CDR2 SYGVKD come from the germline V gene. The CDR3 length is 20 residues. CDR3 bases: TGTGCCATCAGTGGAAAGACAGGGGGCGATCTGACCGATTCTGGAAACACCATATATTTT. The encoded protein is CAISGKTGGDLTDSGNTIYF.

To note about this clone: Other nucleotide sequences from this sample produce the same CDR3. The chain employs TRBV9 and TRBJ1-1; 7 bases are a match to TRBD1. The V gene's germline CDR1 is SGDLS and CDR2 YYNGEE. Trimming cost V 4 bases and J 1 base; bases outside gene matches: 7. This CDR3 is built from 15 residues. DNA for the CDR3: TGTGCCAGCAGCCCACGACAGGGAGCGAACACTGAAGCTTTCTTT. It codes for CASSPRQGANTEAFF.

This sequence joins TRBV7-2 and TRBJ2-3, with 11 bases lining up with TRBD1. Per the germline V gene, CDR1 is SGHTA and CDR2 is FQGNSA. Germline trimming cut 7 bases from V and 8 bases from J; bases unmatched to any gene: 11. The CDR3 is 15 residues long. CDR3 sequence: CASIGTGTGGFTQYF. The DNA of the CDR3 is TGTGCCAGCATCGGAACCGGGACAGGGGGATTTACGCAGTATTTT.

The chain uses TRBV19 and TRBJ1-5; 9 bases fit TRBD1. The V gene's germline CDR1 is LNHDA and CDR2 SQIVND (reference sequence). Trimming removed 2 bases from V and 6 bases from J; junction bases left unmatched: 8. The CDR3 spans 16 residues. CDR3 in amino acids: CASSIPDGTGTQPQHF. In DNA form, the CDR3 reads TGTGCCAGTAGTATACCCGATGGGACAGGGACTCAGCCCCAGCATTTT.

This clone was counted a single time. This rearrangement joins TRBV5-1 to TRBJ1-2; D gene ambiguous. The CDR3 contains 14 residues. The V gene's germline CDR1 is SGHRS and CDR2 YFSETQ. With 4 bases removed from V and 2 bases from J, the gap between germline ends came to 12 bases. CDR3 sequence reads: CASSEGDANYGYTF. DNA of the CDR3: TGCGCCAGCAGCGAAGGAGATGCCAACTATGGCTACACCTTC.

The rearrangement joins TRBV7-8 to TRBJ1-4; weak D call: TRBD1 (6 bases). Looked up from germline, CDR1 is SGHVS and CDR2 is FQNEAQ. This CDR3 is 16 amino acids long. Trimming removed 1 base at V and 5 bases at J, with 14 bases between. The CDR3 region has the DNA TGTGCCAGCAGCTTAGGTGCCGGACAGTACAATGAAAAACTGTTTTTT. Amino acids: CASSLGAGQYNEKLFF.

This clone was found once. This chain connects TRBV9 to TRBJ2-1, with 9 bases identical to TRBD2. V shed 3 bases, J shed 2 bases, and the junction held 9 bases outside the gene matches. This CDR3 comprises 17 residues. From germline, CDR1 is SGDLS and CDR2 YYNGEE. The CDR3 spells CASSAGGLAGPYNEQFF. In DNA, the CDR3 is TGTGCCAGCAGCGCCGGAGGGCTAGCGGGGCCCTACAATGAGCAGTTCTTC.

This clone has just one count. The rearrangement joins TRBV5-6 to TRBJ1-2; a possible D gene is TRBD1 (6 bases). CDR1 is SGHDT, CDR2 YYEEEE, per germline. Trimming left V 0 bases short and J 5 bases short, with 11 bases between. There are 14 residues in the CDR3. CDR3 in DNA: TGTGCCAGCAGCTTGGGACAGGAATTATATGGCTACACCTTC. It encodes CASSLGQELYGYTF.

The chain couples TRBV4-2 to TRBJ2-7; possible D gene TRBD2, 5 bases. Trimming took off 3 bases at V and 0 bases at J, with 6 bases between the two ends. CDR1 is LGHNA and CDR2 is YNFKEQ in the germline V gene. The CDR3 sequence is 13 residues long. CDR3 bases: TGTGCCAGCAGCCATGGAGGCTCCTACGAGCAGTACTTC. As protein: CASSHGGSYEQYF.

This clone was seen a handful of times. The rearrangement links TRBV28 to TRBJ1-1; TRBD1 might be the D (6 bases). The CDR3 is 15 residues long. In germline, CDR1 is MDHEN, CDR2 SYDVKM. V lost 0 bases to trimming and J lost 3 bases, with 11 bases between them. CDR3 sequence reads: CASSLWGGQDTEAFF. The CDR3 region has the DNA TGTGCCAGCAGTTTATGGGGGGGGCAAGACACTGAAGCTTTCTTT.

The V gene is TRBV7-2, the J gene TRBJ1-1, with TRBD1 as a possible D gene (5 bases). V lost 5 bases and J lost 8, with 9 bases in between. This CDR3 region has 11 residues. In germline, CDR1 is SGHTA, CDR2 FQGNSA. CDR3 protein: CASSLNREAFF. The CDR3 DNA sequence: TGTGCCAGCAGCCTTAACAGGGAAGCTTTCTTT.

This clone was found a few times. The chain employs TRBV28 and TRBJ1-1; no clear D gene. Germline V gene lookup returns CDR1 MDHEN and CDR2 SYDVKM. There are 13 residues in the CDR3. V gave up 5 bases and J gave up 3 bases, with 10 bases separating them. This chain's CDR3 is CASSDSFDTEAFF. The CDR3 nucleotides are TGTGCCAGCAGTGATAGTTTCGACACTGAAGCTTTCTTT.

The gene calls are TRBV7-9 and TRBJ1-4, with 8 nucleotides matching TRBD1. CDR1 is SEHNR, CDR2 FQNEAQ, per germline (reference sequence). The CDR3 length is 15 residues. V was clipped by 6 bases and J by 7 bases; unmatched bases: 10. CDR3 coding DNA: TGTGCCAGCAGTCCAGGCAGGGGGCTAGGTGAAAAACTGTTTTTT. Translated, it gives CASSPGRGLGEKLFF.

The chain links TRBV9 to TRBJ2-1; TRBD2 aligns across 9 bases. The CDR3 is 16 residues long. Germline assignment: CDR1 SGDLS and CDR2 YYNGEE. Trimming cost V 7 bases and J 5 bases; bases outside gene matches: 13. The CDR3 region is CASGAGGLSVNNEQFF. The CDR3 DNA sequence: TGTGCCAGCGGGGCGGGGGGGCTTTCAGTGAACAATGAGCAGTTCTTC.

The chain is built from TRBV7-2 and TRBJ1-1; TRBD1 matches 7 bases. Germline-derived CDR1 and CDR2 are SGHTA and FQGNSA. The CDR3 contains 13 residues. J lost 8 bases, V lost 5 bases, and 8 bases had no gene match. The CDR3 reads CASSTRQGGEAFF. In DNA, the CDR3 is TGTGCCAGCAGCACACGACAGGGTGGCGAAGCTTTCTTT.

This sequence joins TRBV15 and TRBJ2-3, with 8 bases that match TRBD2. The germline CDR1 and CDR2 sequences are LNHNV and YYDKDF (reference sequence). The CDR3 sequence is 15 residues long. V dropped 1 base and J dropped 3; count of bases not matched to a gene: 3. In DNA, the CDR3 is TGTGCCACCAGCAGAGCGCGCGGGGGGACAGATACGCAGTATTTT. It is translated as CATSRARGGTDTQYF.

The chain has TRBV7-2 and TRBJ1-3; D might be TRBD1 (5 bases). Germline CDR1 reads SGHTA; CDR2 reads FQGNSA. The CDR3 is 15 residues long. The ends were cut back, 4 bases at V and 2 bases at J, with 12 bases in the middle. The CDR3 nucleotides are TGTGCCAGCAGCTCCCCCAGGGATGCTGGAAACACCATATATTTT. It translates to CASSSPRDAGNTIYF.

This clone appeared once. CDR3 loop: CASSPRDRGDEQYF. DNA of the CDR3: TGTGCCAGCAGCCCCCGGGACAGGGGGGACGAGCAGTACTTC. The chain recombines TRBV7-9 with TRBJ2-7, with 11 bases matching TRBD1. Germline V gene data show CDR1 as SEHNR and CDR2 as FQNEAQ (reference sequence). This CDR3 comprises 14 residues. Unmatched junction bases numbered 5, after V lost 5 bases and J lost 5 bases.

The rearrangement joins TRBV5-4 to TRBJ2-5, with D hard to call. CDR1 and CDR2 (germline): SGHNT, YYREEE (reference sequence). The CDR3 length is 15 residues. Trimming shortened V by 2 bases and J by 4 bases, and 15 bases separated the two germline ends. The CDR3 is CASSFSLENGETQYF. In DNA, the CDR3 is TGTGCCAGCAGCTTTTCCCTCGAGAACGGAGAGACCCAGTACTTC. Full variable domain (remainder filled in from reference TRBV5-4 and TRBJ2-5): ETGVTQSPTHLIKTRGQQVTLRCSSQSGHNTVSWYQQALGQGPQFIFQYYREEENGRGNFPPRFSGLQFPNYSSELNVNALELDDSALYLCASSFSLENGETQYFGPGTRLLVL.

The V and J genes are TRBV30 and TRBJ2-7; possible D gene TRBD2, 5 bases. Germline V gives CDR1 GTSNPN, CDR2 SVGIG (reference sequence). The CDR3 sequence is 12 residues long. Trimming took 7 bases from V and 6 from J, leaving 16 bases between them. The CDR3 DNA is TGTGCCTCCGGTCGAGAGGGTGGCGAGCAGTACTTC. This encodes CASGREGGEQYF.

The genes are TRBV28 and TRBJ1-3, with 8 positions matching TRBD1. The V and J ends lost 6 bases and 6 bases, in that order; junction bases with no gene match: 28. Per the germline V gene, CDR1 is MDHEN and CDR2 is SYDVKM. The CDR3 totals 21 residues. CDR3 coding DNA: TGTGCCAGCAGCCTACACGGGACAGGCGGCCAACTGGGGGCCTTAAAAAACACCATATATTTT. This gives the protein CASSLHGTGGQLGALKNTIYF.